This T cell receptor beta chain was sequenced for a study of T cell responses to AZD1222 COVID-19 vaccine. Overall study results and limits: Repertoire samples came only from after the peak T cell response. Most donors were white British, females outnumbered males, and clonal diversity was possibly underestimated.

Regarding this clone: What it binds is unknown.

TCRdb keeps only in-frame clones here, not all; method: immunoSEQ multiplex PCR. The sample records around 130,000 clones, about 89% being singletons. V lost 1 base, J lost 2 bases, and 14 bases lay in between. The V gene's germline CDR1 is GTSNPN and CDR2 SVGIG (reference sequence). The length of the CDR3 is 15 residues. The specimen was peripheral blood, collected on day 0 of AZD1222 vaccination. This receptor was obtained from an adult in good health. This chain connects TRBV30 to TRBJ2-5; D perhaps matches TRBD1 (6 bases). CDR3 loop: CAWSASGQIQETQYF. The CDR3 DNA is TGTGCCTGGAGTGCCTCCGGACAGATTCAAGAGACCCAGTACTTC.